Described below is a single T cell receptor (beta chain) sequence and its context. Its specificity is unknown. The data were produced by immunoSEQ multiplex PCR, yet TCRdb's version contains in-frame clones alone and is incomplete. The repertoire holds 150,000 to 190,000 clones, about nine tenths seen once, with about 7% in the top ten. The data derive from a study of T cell responses to AZD1222 COVID-19 vaccine. Study-wide findings and caveats: Every sample of the repertoires postdated the peak T cell response.

Per the germline V gene, CDR1 is LNHDA and CDR2 is SQIVND (reference sequence). Trimming pared 5 bases from V and 4 bases from J, leaving 18 bases between. The CDR3 is made up of 16 amino acids. The chain employs TRBV19 and TRBJ1-5; D remains ambiguous. The receptor was isolated from an adult who had recovered from COVID-19. Here the sequenced sample was peripheral blood, taken after recovery from COVID-19. The CDR3 DNA reads as TGTGCCAGTAGTTTGGGCGGGCCAGCTGGGAATCAGCCCCAGCATTTT. It specifies CASSLGGPAGNQPQHF.